These 20 T cell receptor beta chains were sequenced from one sample in a study of T cell repertoires in cytomegalovirus infection. TCRdb fed the reads into MiXCR, producing one record per CDR3 protein. The repertoire holds tens of thousands of distinct CDR3 sequences, with around 3.8% as singletons. Sequenced: PBMCs. The receptors originated from a human donor in good health (CMV status not recorded). Some clones in this sample may be carry-over from other donors' samples.

This clonotype was counted ten times or more. V gene TRBV11-3 combines with J gene TRBJ1-1; D may be TRBD1 (6 bases). This CDR3 has 16 amino acids. Trimming left V 7 bases short and J 1 base short, with 19 bases between. From germline, CDR1 is SGHNT and CDR2 YENEEA. CDR3 region: CASKGGLAGANTEAFF. In nucleotides, the CDR3 is TGTGCCAGCAAGGGGGGATTAGCAGGAGCGAACACTGAAGCTTTCTTT. The variable domain in full, with the rest retrieved from reference TRBV11-3 and TRBJ1-1, is EAGVVQSPRYKIIEKKQPVAFWCNPISGHNTLYWYLQNLGQGPELLIRYENEEAVDDSQLPKDRFSAERLKGVDSTLKIQPAELGDSAVYLCASKGGLAGANTEAFFGQGTRLTVV.

This clonotype was counted at least ten times. The genes are TRBV4-3 and TRBJ2-7; the D gene could be TRBD1 or TRBD2 (5 bases each). This CDR3 comprises 15 residues. Germline CDR1 and CDR2: LGHNA and YSLEER. Trimming stripped 0 bases from V and 4 bases from J, with 13 bases between. CDR3 in amino acids: CASSQDPGRGYEQYF. In nucleotides, the CDR3 is TGCGCCAGCAGCCAAGATCCGGGACGAGGATACGAGCAGTACTTC.

The chain couples TRBV2 to TRBJ2-5, with 9 positions matching TRBD2. The CDR3 runs to 16 residues. V lost 8 bases and J lost 2; bases outside the gene matches: 12. Germline V gives CDR1 SNHLY, CDR2 FYNNEI. The CDR3 DNA reads TGTGCCAGCCGGGCCCGGGCGGGAGGGGGACAAGAGACCCAGTACTTC. This codes for CASRARAGGGQETQYF.

The rearrangement joins TRBV12-5 to TRBJ2-3, with 7 bases identical to TRBD1. The V and J ends lost 5 bases and 5 bases, in that order; junction bases with no gene match: 7. The CDR3 is 14 residues long. Germline lookup yields CDR1 LGHNT and CDR2 FRNRAP. CDR3 amino acids: CASGPDRVIDTQYF. In DNA, the CDR3 is TGTGCTAGTGGTCCTGACAGGGTCATAGATACGCAGTATTTT.

This clonotype occurred many times. The rearrangement joins TRBV7-3 to TRBJ2-3; no reliable D call. The length of the CDR3 is 12 residues. V lost 1 base and J lost 7, with 6 bases in between. Germline-derived CDR1 and CDR2 are SGHTA and FQGTGA. The CDR3 bases are TGTGCCAGCAGCTTAAACGGCAATACGCAGTATTTT. Residues: CASSLNGNTQYF. The full variable domain, rest sourced from reference TRBV7-3 and TRBJ2-3, is GAGVSQTPSNKVTEKGKYVELRCDPISGHTALYWYRQSLGQGPEFLIYFQGTGAADDSGLPNDRFFAVRPEGSVSTLKIQRTERGDSAVYLCASSLNGNTQYFGPGTRLTVL.

The sample holds many counts of this clonotype. The J gene is TRBJ2-4, the V gene TRBV7-2; 8 bases map to TRBD2. Germline V lookup: CDR1 SGHTA, CDR2 FQGNSA. The CDR3 is 19 amino acids. Trimming removed 2 bases from V and 1 base from J; junction bases left unmatched: 13. CDR3 loop: CASSLISGGRKGAKNIQYF. The CDR3, as DNA: TGTGCCAGCAGCTTAATTTCGGGAGGGCGAAAGGGGGCCAAAAACATTCAGTACTTC.

This clonotype was seen a few times. The chain is built from TRBV7-2 and TRBJ2-3; D is tentatively TRBD1 or TRBD2 (5 bases each). Germline V gives CDR1 SGHTA, CDR2 FQGNSA. The CDR3 contains 15 residues. With 4 bases removed from V and 5 bases from J, the gap between germline ends came to 16 bases. DNA for the CDR3: TGTGCCAGCAGCTCCGGGACCTCTCGGGGAGATACGCAGTATTTT. Translated: CASSSGTSRGDTQYF.

This clonotype was counted at least ten times. The rearrangement uses TRBV7-8 and TRBJ2-3, with 9 bases matching TRBD1. This CDR3 is built from 16 residues. CDR1 SGHVS and CDR2 FQNEAQ come from the germline V gene. The V and J ends lost 4 bases and 1 base, in that order; junction bases with no gene match: 6. CDR3 bases: TGTGCCAGCAGCTCTCGGACAGGGGTGGGCACAGATACGCAGTATTTT. This encodes CASSSRTGVGTDTQYF.

This clonotype was counted ten times or more. V and J are TRBV7-2 and TRBJ2-2, with TRBD1 as a possible D gene (6 bases). The CDR3 consists of 17 residues. The germline gives CDR1 SGHTA, CDR2 FQGNSA. V lost 1 base to trimming and J lost 9 bases, with 21 bases between them. CDR3 sequence: CASSLGPPTGRQRELFF. The CDR3 nucleotides are TGTGCCAGCAGCTTAGGGCCCCCCACAGGGAGACAAAGGGAGCTGTTTTTT.

This clonotype was seen repeatedly, ten times or more. The chain joins TRBV7-2 to TRBJ2-3; D is unclear. The V gene's germline CDR1 is SGHTA and CDR2 FQGNSA. The CDR3 totals 12 residues. The germline V and J ends were trimmed by 3 bases and 6 bases, with 7 bases remaining between them. The CDR3 reads CASSFGFDTQYF. In nucleotides, the CDR3 is TGTGCCAGCAGCTTTGGTTTTGATACGCAGTATTTT.

This clonotype was detected many times. The chain joins TRBV24-1 to TRBJ1-5, with D unclear. This CDR3 spans 14 amino acids. Germline V gene data show CDR1 as KGHDR and CDR2 as SFDVKD. Trimming removed 4 bases from V and 4 bases from J, with 10 bases in between. CDR3 DNA sequence: TGTGCCACCAGTGACCCGCGGTCTAATCAGCCCCAGCATTTT. This translates into CATSDPRSNQPQHF.

At least ten counts were recorded for this clonotype. The CDR3 coding sequence is TGCAGCGTTGAAGAGGTGTGGAAAGGGGCTAGGAGCACAGATACGCAGTATTTT. It encodes CSVEEVWKGARSTDTQYF. V and J are TRBV29-1 and TRBJ2-3, with TRBD1 as a possible D gene (5 bases). The CDR3 spans 18 residues. Germline V lookup: CDR1 SQVTM, CDR2 ANQGSEA. Trimming stripped 0 bases from V and 0 bases from J, with 19 bases between.

Many counts were recorded for this clonotype. The V and J genes are TRBV6-1 and TRBJ1-1; 9 nucleotides align to TRBD1. J lost 4 bases, V lost 6 bases, and 6 bases had no gene match. The CDR3 runs to 14 residues. The germline V gene has CDR1 MNHNS and CDR2 SASEGT. The CDR3 nucleotides read TGTGCCAGCAGAGTACAGGGGGCAGGCACTGAAGCTTTCTTT. It encodes CASRVQGAGTEAFF.

This chain connects TRBV7-9 to TRBJ2-7; 7 bases match TRBD2. V was clipped by 2 bases and J by 3 bases; unmatched bases: 7. The CDR3 extends over 15 amino acids. Germline CDR1 reads SEHNR; CDR2 reads FQNEAQ (reference sequence). The CDR3 here is CASSLYPGGSYEQYF. The CDR3 DNA is TGTGCCAGCAGCTTATATCCGGGAGGAAGCTACGAGCAGTACTTC.

This clonotype has a count of ten or more. The J gene is TRBJ2-7, the V gene TRBV7-2; no clear D. The CDR3 spans 14 residues. The V end lost 0 bases, the J end lost 2 bases, and 8 bases lay between the germline ends. Germline CDR1 SGHTA, CDR2 FQGNSA. The CDR3: CASSLAPQTYEQYF. The CDR3 DNA sequence: TGTGCCAGCAGCTTAGCGCCACAAACCTACGAGCAGTACTTC.

This clonotype was recorded many times. The rearrangement joins TRBV7-2 to TRBJ2-3; TRBD2 matches at 9 bases. The V gene's germline CDR1 is SGHTA and CDR2 FQGNSA. J gave up 11 bases and V 5 bases, and 8 bases lay outside the gene matches. The CDR3 is 13 residues long. The CDR3 loop reads CASSLGASGKQYF. CDR3 DNA: TGTGCCAGCAGCCTCGGGGCTAGCGGGAAGCAGTATTTT. Drawing the rest from reference TRBV7-2 and TRBJ2-3, the complete variable domain is GAGVSQSPSNKVTEKGKDVELRCDPISGHTALYWYRQSLGQGLEFLIYFQGNSAPDKSGLPSDRFSAERTGGSVSTLTIQRTQQEDSAVYLCASSLGASGKQYFGPGTRLTVL.

Comment on this clonotype: Mismatch with germline at one junction end may stem from a read error. The J gene is TRBJ2-1, the V gene TRBV7-6; 14 positions match TRBD2. Germline-derived CDR1 and CDR2 are SGHVS and FNYEAQ. The CDR3 is made up of 20 amino acids. CDR3 DNA: TGTGCCAGCAGCGGGGGACTAGCGGGAGCTCGAACGAGCTCCAACAATGAGCAGTTCTTC. Encoded protein: CASSGGLAGARTSSNNEQFF.

This clonotype was counted many times. The chain joins TRBV7-2 to TRBJ1-5; D is unclear. The germline CDR1 and CDR2 sequences are SGHTA and FQGNSA. The CDR3 has 15 amino acids. V lost 2 bases and J lost 5, with 13 bases in between. CDR3 loop: CASSLTPTRDQPQHF. CDR3 in DNA: TGTGCCAGCAGCTTAACACCTACCCGGGATCAGCCCCAGCATTTT.

This clonotype was seen many times. This chain links TRBV11-2 with TRBJ2-5; D call uncertain. The CDR3 sequence is 12 residues long. With 5 bases removed from V and 7 bases from J, the gap between germline ends came to 11 bases. CDR1 and CDR2 from the germline V gene are SGHAT and FQNNGV. CDR3 sequence reads: CASSARTGTQYF. The CDR3 nucleotides read TGTGCCAGCAGCGCACGGACGGGGACCCAGTACTTC.

This clonotype was counted at least ten times. The chain is built from TRBV7-2 and TRBJ2-2; D unresolved. Deletions cut 1 base from V and 3 bases from J, with 6 bases between. Germline V lookup: CDR1 SGHTA, CDR2 FQGNSA. This CDR3 has 14 residues. The CDR3 loop reads CASSLGLYTGELFF. The CDR3 DNA sequence: TGTGCCAGCAGCTTAGGGCTATACACCGGGGAGCTGTTTTTT.